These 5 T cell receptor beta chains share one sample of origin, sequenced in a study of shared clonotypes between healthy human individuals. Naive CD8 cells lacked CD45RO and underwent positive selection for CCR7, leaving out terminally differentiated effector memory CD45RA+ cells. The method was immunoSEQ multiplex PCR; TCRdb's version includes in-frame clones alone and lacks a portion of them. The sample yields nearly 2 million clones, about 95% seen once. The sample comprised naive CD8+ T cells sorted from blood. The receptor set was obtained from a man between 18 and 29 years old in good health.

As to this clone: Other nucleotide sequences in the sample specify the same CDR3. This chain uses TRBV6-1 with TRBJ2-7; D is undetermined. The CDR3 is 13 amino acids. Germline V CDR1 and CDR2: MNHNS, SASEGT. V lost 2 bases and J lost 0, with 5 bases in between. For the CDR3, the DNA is TGTGCCAGCAGTGAAAGGTCCTCCTACGAGCAGTACTTC. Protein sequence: CASSERSSYEQYF.

The CDR3 here is CASSLRGQRQFF. In nucleotides, the CDR3 is TGTGCCAGCAGCTTGCGCGGACAACGGCAGTTCTTC. V usage is TRBV7-9 and J usage is TRBJ2-1; D might be TRBD1 (5 bases). Germline CDR1 reads SEHNR; CDR2 reads FQNEAQ (reference sequence). The CDR3 totals 12 residues. Trimming left V 3 bases short and J 12 bases short, with 12 bases between.

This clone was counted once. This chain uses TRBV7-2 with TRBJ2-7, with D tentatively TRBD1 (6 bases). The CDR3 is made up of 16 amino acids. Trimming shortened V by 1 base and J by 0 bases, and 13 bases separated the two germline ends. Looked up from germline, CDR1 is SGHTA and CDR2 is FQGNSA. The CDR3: CASSLEADRSSYEQYF. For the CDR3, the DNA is TGTGCCAGCAGCTTAGAGGCTGACAGGAGCTCCTACGAGCAGTACTTC.

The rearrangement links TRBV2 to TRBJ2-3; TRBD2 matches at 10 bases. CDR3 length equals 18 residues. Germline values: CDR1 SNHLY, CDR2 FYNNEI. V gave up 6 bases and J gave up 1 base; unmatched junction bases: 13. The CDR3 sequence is CASSEASGGATGTDTQYF. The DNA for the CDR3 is TGTGCCAGCAGCGAGGCCAGCGGGGGGGCAACGGGCACAGATACGCAGTATTTT. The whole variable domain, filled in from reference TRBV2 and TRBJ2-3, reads EPEVTQTPSHQVTQMGQEVILRCVPISNHLYFYWYRQILGQKVEFLVSFYNNEISEKSEIFDDQFSVERPDGSNFTLKIRSTKLEDSAMYFCASSEASGGATGTDTQYFGPGTRLTVL.

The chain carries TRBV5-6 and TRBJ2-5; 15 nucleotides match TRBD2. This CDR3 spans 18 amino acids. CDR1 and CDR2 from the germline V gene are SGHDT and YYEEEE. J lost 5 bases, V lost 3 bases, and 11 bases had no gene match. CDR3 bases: TGTGCCAGCAGCTGGGGGACTAGCGGGAGGCTACTCGGGGAGACCCAGTACTTC. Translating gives CASSWGTSGRLLGETQYF.